Following are 5 T cell receptor beta chains from one sample sequenced in a study of neurological immune-mediated disorders. TCRdb reprocessed the 5' RACE reads with MiXCR, giving one entry per CDR3 protein. The repertoire holds 17,000 or so distinct CDR3 sequences, with about a quarter as singletons. What was sequenced was PBMCs. These receptors were collected from a man aged 50-60 years with HTLV-1-associated myelopathy (HAM/TSP).

The V gene is TRBV20-1, the J gene TRBJ1-4; D remains unclear. Per the germline V gene, CDR1 is DFQATT and CDR2 is SNEGSKA (reference sequence). V shed 0 bases and J shed 0 bases, with 11 bases lying between them. The CDR3 covers 16 residues. The CDR3 sequence is CSARDWRRPTNEKLFF. DNA of the CDR3: TGCAGTGCTAGAGATTGGAGGAGGCCAACTAATGAAAAACTGTTTTTT.

This clonotype is categorized as medium-sized. The chain has TRBV20-1 and TRBJ2-3, with 10 bases that match TRBD2. The trim removed 5 bases at V and 1 base at J, leaving 3 bases unmatched. The CDR3 has 14 residues. In germline, CDR1 is DFQATT, CDR2 SNEGSKA (reference sequence). The DNA for the CDR3 is TGCAGTGCTGTCGGGACTAGCGGCACAGATACGCAGTATTTT. This translates into CSAVGTSGTDTQYF.

This clonotype was seen a handful of times. This chain links TRBV6-5 with TRBJ1-2, with 9 bases that match TRBD1. Germline V gene data show CDR1 as MNHEY and CDR2 as SVGAGI. This CDR3 has 15 amino acids. J gave up 4 bases and V 2 bases, and 5 bases lay outside the gene matches. CDR3 region: CASSYGDRVSYGYTF. The DNA of the CDR3 is TGTGCCAGCAGTTACGGGGACAGGGTTAGCTATGGCTACACCTTC.

The chain combines TRBV11-2 with TRBJ2-3, with 13 bases aligning to TRBD2. This CDR3 contains 17 residues. Looked up from germline, CDR1 is SGHAT and CDR2 is FQNNGV. Unmatched junction bases numbered 11, after V lost 4 bases and J lost 7 bases. The CDR3 nucleotides are TGTGCCAGCAGCTCGAAAACCGGGACTAGCGGGGCAAATACGCAGTATTTT. Amino acid sequence: CASSSKTGTSGANTQYF.

The sample holds a few counts of this clonotype. The chain carries TRBV5-1 and TRBJ1-1; D remains unclear. The CDR3 spans 14 residues. Trimming left V 0 bases short and J 2 bases short, with 8 bases between. From germline, CDR1 is SGHRS and CDR2 YFSETQ. The CDR3 spells CASSLAPANTEAFF. The CDR3 nucleotides read TGCGCCAGCAGCTTGGCCCCAGCCAACACTGAAGCTTTCTTT.